The 2 T cell receptor beta chains below all came from one sample that was sequenced in a study of Graves' ophthalmopathy and Graves' hyperthyroidism. TCR beta CDR3 amplification used RNA transcripts. HTBI-primed first-round RT-PCR preceded second-round multiplex PCR. One entry per CDR3 protein results from TCRdb running MiXCR on the multiplex PCR reads. The table lists 600,000 to 950,000 distinct CDR3 sequences, 35% to 50% of them singletons, with approximately 43% in the top ten. The specimen sequenced was peripheral blood. The source is an adult man with Graves' ophthalmopathy.

The V call is TRBV6-5, the J call TRBJ1-1, with no clear D. Germline loops: CDR1 MNHEY, CDR2 SVGAGI. This CDR3 has 14 residues. Trimming shortened V by 10 bases and J by 2 bases, and 17 bases separated the two germline ends. This chain's CDR3 is CATSEWFRNTEAFF. The CDR3 bases are TGTGCCACCTCCGAGTGGTTTCGCAACACTGAAGCTTTCTTT.

The genes are TRBV20-1 and TRBJ1-2; 10 bases match TRBD1. CDR3 length equals 13 residues. Looked up from germline, CDR1 is DFQATT and CDR2 is SNEGSKA (reference sequence). After removal of 4 bases from V and 5 bases from J, the junction contained 4 bases not matched to a gene. The chain's CDR3 is CSAMRQGAYGYTF. Here the CDR3 DNA reads TGCAGTGCTATGAGACAGGGGGCTTATGGCTACACCTTC.